Shown below are 15 T cell receptor beta chains from a single sample sequenced in a study of blood T cell repertoires in COVID-19. This table comes from immunoSEQ multiplex PCR, and its TCRdb copy is limited to in-frame clones, with some not included. The data show roughly 80,000 clones, 75% to 90% seen once. Material for sequencing was peripheral blood. The receptors derive from a human donor in a cohort sampled during active COVID-19.

This clone was recorded a few times. The rearrangement uses TRBV6-5 and TRBJ2-1; tentatively, D is TRBD1 (6 bases). The CDR3 length is 12 residues. The germline CDR1 and CDR2 sequences are MNHEY and SVGAGI. Trimming removed 7 bases at V and 7 bases at J, with 11 bases between. The CDR3 reads CASNSQGNEQFF. The CDR3 bases are TGTGCCAGCAACAGCCAGGGGAATGAGCAGTTCTTC.

J is TRBJ2-7 and V is TRBV3-1 (or the pseudogene TRBV3-2); 7 positions match TRBD1. CDR3 length: 15 residues. CDR1 and CDR2 from the germline V gene are LGHDT and YNNKEL (reference sequence). Losses at the gene ends were 1 base for V and 5 bases for J; bases not matched to a gene: 8. In DNA, the CDR3 is TGTGCCAGCAGCCAAGGTTCGACAGGGTTCAACGAGCAGTACTTC. Protein product: CASSQGSTGFNEQYF.

The chain combines TRBV29-1 with TRBJ2-7; the D gene is possibly TRBD2 (5 bases). Trimming took off 3 bases at V and 0 bases at J, with 9 bases between the two ends. Germline V CDR1 and CDR2: SQVTM, ANQGSEA. This CDR3 is built from 13 residues. The CDR3 spells CSVDSGSSYEQYF. CDR3 sequence (DNA): TGCAGCGTTGATTCGGGGAGCTCCTACGAGCAGTACTTC.

The chain couples TRBV6-6 to TRBJ1-6; 8 bases line up with TRBD1. This CDR3 has 15 residues. The ends lost 0 bases at V and 14 bases at J; junction bases unmatched: 9. Germline CDR1 MNHNY, CDR2 SVGAGI (reference sequence). The CDR3 DNA follows: TGTGCCAGCAGTTACTCGACCCAGGGGGCTGGGACCCTCCACTTT. It encodes CASSYSTQGAGTLHF.

This chain uses TRBV19 with TRBJ2-7; possible D gene TRBD2, 5 bases. Germline V CDR1 and CDR2: LNHDA, SQIVND (reference sequence). The CDR3 loop spans 16 amino acids. Trimming removed 10 bases from V and 3 bases from J, with 25 bases in between. The CDR3: CANPLGEGPGVYEQYF. CDR3 nucleotide sequence: TGTGCCAACCCCTTGGGAGAAGGACCTGGGGTCTACGAGCAGTACTTC.

The rearrangement links TRBV3-1 (or the pseudogene TRBV3-2) to TRBJ2-2; D might be TRBD1 (5 bases). The CDR3 contains 16 residues. Germline values: CDR1 LGHDT, CDR2 YNNKEL (reference sequence). V lost 2 bases and J lost 2, with 12 bases in between. The CDR3 loop reads CASSQRLGVNTGELFF. The CDR3 DNA reads as TGTGCCAGCAGCCAAAGGTTAGGGGTTAACACCGGGGAGCTGTTTTTT.

The gene calls are TRBV28 and TRBJ1-5, with D possibly being TRBD1 (5 bases). The ends were cut back, 1 base at V and 3 bases at J, with 10 bases in the middle. Per the germline V gene, CDR1 is MDHEN and CDR2 is SYDVKM. CDR3 length: 15 amino acids. The CDR3 is CASSLYRGNNQPQHF. The CDR3, as DNA: TGTGCCAGCAGTTTATATAGGGGTAACAATCAGCCCCAGCATTTT.

The chain recombines TRBV6-5 with TRBJ2-3; D perhaps matches TRBD2 (7 bases). Looked up from germline, CDR1 is MNHEY and CDR2 is SVGAGI. The V end was cut by 6 bases, the J end by 2 bases, with 15 bases between. There are 15 residues in the CDR3. The CDR3 protein is CASSRLGGDTDTQYF. Written as DNA, the CDR3 is TGTGCCAGCAGCCGGTTAGGGGGGGACACAGATACGCAGTATTTT.

DNA for the CDR3: TGTGCCAGCAGCTTAAGGGGGCTGGGGGAGACCCAGTACTTC. It codes for CASSLRGLGETQYF. V and J are TRBV7-8 and TRBJ2-5, with 7 bases lining up with TRBD1. Trimming removed 2 bases from V and 5 bases from J; junction bases left unmatched: 5. Germline CDR1 SGHVS, CDR2 FQNEAQ. The CDR3 runs to 14 residues.

This clone showed up just once. The V call is TRBV12-3 or TRBV12-4, the J call TRBJ1-5; 7 bases are a match to TRBD1. V shed 5 bases and J 4 bases; nucleotides not matched to a gene: 2. The CDR3 is 13 residues long. The CDR3 protein is CASSPGQNQPQHF. In DNA form, the CDR3 reads TGTGCCAGCAGTCCGGGACAGAATCAGCCCCAGCATTTT.

This clone appeared a single time. The V call is TRBV5-4, the J call TRBJ2-5; maybe TRBD1 (6 bases). CDR1 and CDR2 from the germline V gene are SGHNT and YYREEE (reference sequence). Trimming removed 4 bases at V and 4 bases at J, with 14 bases between. CDR3 size: 14 residues. CDR3 amino acids: CASSRLQGRETQYF. CDR3 bases: TGTGCCAGCAGCCGGTTACAGGGACGAGAGACCCAGTACTTC.

The gene calls are TRBV3-1 (or the pseudogene TRBV3-2) and TRBJ2-7; no reliable D call. Between the trimmed V and J ends, which lost 0 bases and 0 bases, there was a span of 12 bases. Germline lookup yields CDR1 LGHDT and CDR2 YNNKEL (reference sequence). The CDR3 covers 16 residues. The CDR3: CASSQDFSPPSYEQYF. The CDR3 DNA reads TGTGCCAGCAGCCAAGATTTCAGTCCTCCCTCCTACGAGCAGTACTTC.

The V gene is TRBV14, the J gene TRBJ2-1; D might be TRBD2 (5 bases). The V end was cut by 4 bases, the J end by 2 bases, with 15 bases between. CDR1 and CDR2 from the germline V gene are SGHDN and FVKESK. The CDR3 has 16 amino acids. The CDR3 DNA is TGTGCCAGCAGCCGCCCCCCAGCGGCCCCCTACAATGAGCAGTTCTTC. Amino acids: CASSRPPAAPYNEQFF.

The chain joins TRBV5-1 to TRBJ2-3; D remains ambiguous. V was cut by 4 bases and J by 2 bases, with 11 bases left in between. Germline V lookup: CDR1 SGHRS, CDR2 YFSETQ. The CDR3 runs to 14 residues. The CDR3 protein is CASSPPLATDTQYF. The CDR3 DNA sequence: TGCGCCAGCAGCCCGCCATTGGCCACAGATACGCAGTATTTT.

The chain recombines TRBV6-5 with TRBJ2-7, with D maybe TRBD2 (5 bases). The V end lost 7 bases, the J end lost 2 bases, and 15 bases lay between the germline ends. CDR3 length: 14 amino acids. Germline-derived CDR1 and CDR2 are MNHEY and SVGAGI. CDR3 protein: CASTKMAGTYEQYF. The DNA of the CDR3 is TGTGCCAGCACCAAGATGGCCGGGACCTACGAGCAGTACTTC.